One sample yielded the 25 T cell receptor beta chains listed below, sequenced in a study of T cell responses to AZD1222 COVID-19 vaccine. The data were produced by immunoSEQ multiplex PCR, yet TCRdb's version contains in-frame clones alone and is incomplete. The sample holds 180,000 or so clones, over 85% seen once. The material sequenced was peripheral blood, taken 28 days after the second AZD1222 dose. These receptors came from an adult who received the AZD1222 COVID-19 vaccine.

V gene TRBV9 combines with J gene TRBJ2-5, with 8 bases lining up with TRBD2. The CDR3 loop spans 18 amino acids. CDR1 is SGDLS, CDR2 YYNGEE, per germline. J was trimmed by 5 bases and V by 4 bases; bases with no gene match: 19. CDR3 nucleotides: TGTGCCAGCAGCTCCCCCACGAAGGAGCGGGGGTGGTTTGAGACCCAGTACTTC. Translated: CASSSPTKERGWFETQYF. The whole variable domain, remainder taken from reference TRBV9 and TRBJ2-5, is DSGVTQTPKHLITATGQRVTLRCSPRSGDLSVYWYQQSLDQGLQFLIQYYNGEERAKGNILERFSAQQFPDLHSELNLSSLELGDSALYFCASSSPTKERGWFETQYFGPGTRLLVL.

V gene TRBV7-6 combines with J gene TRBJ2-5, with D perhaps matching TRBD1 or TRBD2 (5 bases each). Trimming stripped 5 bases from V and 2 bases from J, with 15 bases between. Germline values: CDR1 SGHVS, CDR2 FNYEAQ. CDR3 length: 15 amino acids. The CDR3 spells CASSTRGRPQETQYF. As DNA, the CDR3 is TGTGCCAGCAGCACCCGGGGCAGACCACAAGAGACCCAGTACTTC.

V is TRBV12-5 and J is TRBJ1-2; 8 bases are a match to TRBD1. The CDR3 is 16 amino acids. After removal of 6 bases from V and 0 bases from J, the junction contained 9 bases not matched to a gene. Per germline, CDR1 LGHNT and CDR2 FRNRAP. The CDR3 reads CASGIKLQGANYGYTF. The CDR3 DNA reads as TGTGCTAGTGGGATCAAATTACAGGGGGCTAACTATGGCTACACCTTC.

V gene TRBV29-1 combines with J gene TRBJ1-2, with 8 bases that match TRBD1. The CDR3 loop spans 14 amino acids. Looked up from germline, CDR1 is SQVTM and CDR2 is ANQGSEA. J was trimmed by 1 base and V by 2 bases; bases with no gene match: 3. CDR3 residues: CSVELGQGNYGYTF. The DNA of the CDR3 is TGCAGCGTTGAACTAGGACAGGGTAACTATGGCTACACCTTC. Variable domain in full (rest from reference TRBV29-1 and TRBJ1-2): SAVISQKPSRDICQRGTSLTIQCQVDSQVTMMFWYRQQPGQSLTLIATANQGSEATYESGFVIDKFPISRPNLTFSTLTVSNMSPEDSSIYLCSVELGQGNYGYTFGSGTRLTVV.

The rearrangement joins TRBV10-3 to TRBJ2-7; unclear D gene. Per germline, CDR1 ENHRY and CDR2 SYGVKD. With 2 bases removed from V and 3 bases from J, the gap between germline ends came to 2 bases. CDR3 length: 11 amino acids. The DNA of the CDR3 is TGTGCCATCAGTGAGCACTACGAGCAGTACTTC. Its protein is CAISEHYEQYF.

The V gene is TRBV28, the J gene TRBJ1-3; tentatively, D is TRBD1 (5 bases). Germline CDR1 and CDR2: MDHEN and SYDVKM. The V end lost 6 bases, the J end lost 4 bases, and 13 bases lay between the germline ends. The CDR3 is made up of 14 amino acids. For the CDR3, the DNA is TGTGCCAGCAGCCCCGGGACCGGGGGAAACACCATATATTTT. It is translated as CASSPGTGGNTIYF.

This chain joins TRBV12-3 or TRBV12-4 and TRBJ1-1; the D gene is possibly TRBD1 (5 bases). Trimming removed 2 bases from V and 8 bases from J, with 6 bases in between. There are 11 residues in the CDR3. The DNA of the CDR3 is TGTGCCAGCAGTTTAAAGGGGGAAGCTTTCTTT. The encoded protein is CASSLKGEAFF.

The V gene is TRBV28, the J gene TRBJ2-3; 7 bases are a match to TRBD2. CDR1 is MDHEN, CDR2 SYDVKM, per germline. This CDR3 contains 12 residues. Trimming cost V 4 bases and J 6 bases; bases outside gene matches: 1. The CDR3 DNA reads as TGTGCCAGCAGTTCCGGGGGGGATACGCAGTATTTT. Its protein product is CASSSGGDTQYF.

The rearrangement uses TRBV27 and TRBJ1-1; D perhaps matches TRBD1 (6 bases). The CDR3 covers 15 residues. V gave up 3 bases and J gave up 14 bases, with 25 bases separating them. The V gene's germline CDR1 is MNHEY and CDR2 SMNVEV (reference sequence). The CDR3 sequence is CASSLGTPRYGNLFF. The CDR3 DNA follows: TGTGCCAGCAGTTTGGGGACACCTCGGTACGGTAATTTATTCTTT.

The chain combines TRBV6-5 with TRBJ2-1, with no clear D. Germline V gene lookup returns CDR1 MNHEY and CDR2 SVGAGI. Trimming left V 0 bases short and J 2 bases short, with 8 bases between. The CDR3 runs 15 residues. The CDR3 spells CASSYSTGAYNEQFF. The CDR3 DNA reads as TGTGCCAGCAGTTACTCGACTGGGGCCTACAATGAGCAGTTCTTC.

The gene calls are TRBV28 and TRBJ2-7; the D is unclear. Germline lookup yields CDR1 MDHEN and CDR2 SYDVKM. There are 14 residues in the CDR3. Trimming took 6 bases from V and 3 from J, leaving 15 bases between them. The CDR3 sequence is CASRSAQLNYEQYF. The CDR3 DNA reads TGTGCCAGCAGGTCGGCACAGCTTAACTACGAGCAGTACTTC.

DNA of the CDR3: TGTGCCAGCAGTTACTCCCAGACCCAGTACTTC. This sequence encodes CASSYSQTQYF. The V call is TRBV6-5, the J call TRBJ2-5; D not resolved. This CDR3 spans 11 amino acids. V lost 0 bases and J lost 6, with 2 bases in between. Per the germline V gene, CDR1 is MNHEY and CDR2 is SVGAGI.

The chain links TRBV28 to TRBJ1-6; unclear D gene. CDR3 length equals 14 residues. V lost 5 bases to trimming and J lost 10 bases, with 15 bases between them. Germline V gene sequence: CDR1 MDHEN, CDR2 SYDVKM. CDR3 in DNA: TGTGCCAGCAGTGTCGGGTGGCAGCGGTCACCCCTCCACTTT. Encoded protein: CASSVGWQRSPLHF. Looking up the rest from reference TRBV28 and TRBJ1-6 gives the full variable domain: DVKVTQSSRYLVKRTGEKVFLECVQDMDHENMFWYRQDPGLGLRLIYFSYDVKMKEKGDIPEGYSVSREKKERFSLILESASTNQTSMYLCASSVGWQRSPLHFGNGTRLTVT.

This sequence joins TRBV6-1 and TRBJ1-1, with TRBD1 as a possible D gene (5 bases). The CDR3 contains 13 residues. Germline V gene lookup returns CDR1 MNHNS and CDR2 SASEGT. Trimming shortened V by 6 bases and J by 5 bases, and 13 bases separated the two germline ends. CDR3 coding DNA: TGTGCCAGCAGAAATCAGGGTGGTACTGAAGCTTTCTTT. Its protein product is CASRNQGGTEAFF.

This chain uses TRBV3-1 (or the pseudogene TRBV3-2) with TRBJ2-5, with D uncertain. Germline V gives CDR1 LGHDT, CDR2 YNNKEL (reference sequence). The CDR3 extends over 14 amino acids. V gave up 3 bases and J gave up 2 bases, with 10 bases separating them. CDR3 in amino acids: CASSQVLQQETQYF. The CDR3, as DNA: TGTGCCAGCAGCCAGGTCTTACAGCAAGAGACCCAGTACTTC.

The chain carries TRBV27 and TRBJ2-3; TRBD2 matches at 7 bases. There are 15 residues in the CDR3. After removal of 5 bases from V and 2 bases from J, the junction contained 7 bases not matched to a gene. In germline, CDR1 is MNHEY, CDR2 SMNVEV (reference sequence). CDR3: CASSRRAGITDTQYF. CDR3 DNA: TGTGCCAGCAGTCGCCGAGCGGGAATCACAGATACGCAGTATTTT.

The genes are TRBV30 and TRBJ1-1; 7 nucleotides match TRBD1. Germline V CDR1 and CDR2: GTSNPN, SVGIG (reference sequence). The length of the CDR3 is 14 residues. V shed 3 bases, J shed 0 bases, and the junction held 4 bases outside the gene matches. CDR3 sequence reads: CAWRTTGVNTEAFF. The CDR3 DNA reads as TGTGCCTGGAGAACTACAGGGGTGAACACTGAAGCTTTCTTT.

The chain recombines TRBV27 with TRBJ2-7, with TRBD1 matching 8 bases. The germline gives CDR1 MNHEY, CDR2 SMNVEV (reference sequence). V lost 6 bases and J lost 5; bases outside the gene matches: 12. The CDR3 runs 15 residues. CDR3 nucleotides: TGTGCCAGCAGACCTGGACAGGGAGCTTTCCACGAGCAGTACTTC. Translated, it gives CASRPGQGAFHEQYF.

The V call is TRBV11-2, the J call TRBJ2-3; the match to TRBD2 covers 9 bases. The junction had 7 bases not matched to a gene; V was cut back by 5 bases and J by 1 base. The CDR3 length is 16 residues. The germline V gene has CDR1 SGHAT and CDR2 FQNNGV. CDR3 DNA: TGTGCCAGCAGCCCCATAGCGGGGGTGGGCACAGATACGCAGTATTTT. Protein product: CASSPIAGVGTDTQYF.

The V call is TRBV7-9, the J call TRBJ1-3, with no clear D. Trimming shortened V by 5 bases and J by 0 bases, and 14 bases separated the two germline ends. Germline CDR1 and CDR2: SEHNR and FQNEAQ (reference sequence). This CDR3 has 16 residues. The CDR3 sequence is CASSPMDRFSGNTIYF. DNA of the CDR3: TGTGCCAGCAGCCCGATGGACCGTTTCTCTGGAAACACCATATATTTT.

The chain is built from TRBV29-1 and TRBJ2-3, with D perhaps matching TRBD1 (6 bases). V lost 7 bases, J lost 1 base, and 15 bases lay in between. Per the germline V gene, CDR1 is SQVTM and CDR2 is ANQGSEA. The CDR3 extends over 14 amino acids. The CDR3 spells CSALDSWRTDTQYF. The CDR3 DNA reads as TGCAGCGCCCTGGACAGCTGGCGCACAGATACGCAGTATTTT.

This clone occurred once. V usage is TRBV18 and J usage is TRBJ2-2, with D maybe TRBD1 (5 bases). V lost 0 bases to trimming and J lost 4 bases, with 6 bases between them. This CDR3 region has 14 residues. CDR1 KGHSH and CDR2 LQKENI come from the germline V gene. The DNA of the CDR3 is TGTGCCAGCTCACCACCGACAGTCACCGGGGAGCTGTTTTTT. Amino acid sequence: CASSPPTVTGELFF. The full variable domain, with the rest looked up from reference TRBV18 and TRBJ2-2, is NAGVMQNPRHLVRRRGQEARLRCSPMKGHSHVYWYRQLPEEGLKFMVYLQKENIIDESGMPKERFSAEFPKEGPSILRIQQVVRGDSAAYFCASSPPTVTGELFFGEGSRLTVL.

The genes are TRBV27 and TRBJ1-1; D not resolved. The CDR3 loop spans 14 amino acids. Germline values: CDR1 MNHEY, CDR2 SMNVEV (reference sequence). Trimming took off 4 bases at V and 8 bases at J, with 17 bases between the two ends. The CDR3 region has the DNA TGTGCCAGCAGTTCCTTGGGGATCCGTCCGGAAGCTTTCTTT. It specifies CASSSLGIRPEAFF.

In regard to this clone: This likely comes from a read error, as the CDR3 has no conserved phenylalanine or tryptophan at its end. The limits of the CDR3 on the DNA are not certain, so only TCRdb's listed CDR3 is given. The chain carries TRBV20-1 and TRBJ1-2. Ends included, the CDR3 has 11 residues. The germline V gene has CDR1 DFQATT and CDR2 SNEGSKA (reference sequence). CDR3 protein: CSARVAGRPSL.

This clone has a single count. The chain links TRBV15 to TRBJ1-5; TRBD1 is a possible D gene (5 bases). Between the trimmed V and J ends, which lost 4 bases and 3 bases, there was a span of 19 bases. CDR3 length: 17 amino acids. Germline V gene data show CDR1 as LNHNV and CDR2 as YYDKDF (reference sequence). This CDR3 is CATSTTTLGGTNQPQHF. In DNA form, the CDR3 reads TGTGCCACCAGCACTACCACCCTGGGGGGTACCAATCAGCCCCAGCATTTT.